The text below deals with one T cell receptor beta chain. Its antigen is not known. The data were produced by immunoSEQ multiplex PCR, yet TCRdb's version contains in-frame clones alone and is incomplete. The repertoire holds some 40,000 clones, with about 75% as singletons. Time point here: week 47, end of study. Alongside topical imiquimod, each dose of vaccine comprised 300 ug of mutant IDH1 20-mer peptide. This entry comes from a study of a mutant IDH1 vaccine in newly diagnosed glioma. Germline V gene data show CDR1 as SGHTA and CDR2 as FQGNSA. The length of the CDR3 is 15 residues. V gave up 5 bases and J gave up 6 bases; unmatched junction bases: 12.

This clonotype was obtained from a man between 40 and 49 years old with glioma. Material: PBMCs, obtained from a glioma patient whose treatment included an IDH1 peptide vaccine. V gene TRBV7-2 combines with J gene TRBJ1-1; 7 bases fit TRBD1. The CDR3 region is CASSGGTERSAEAFF. In DNA, the CDR3 is TGTGCCAGCAGCGGGGGGACAGAACGGAGCGCTGAAGCTTTCTTT.